One sample yielded the 28 T cell receptor beta chains listed below, sequenced in a study of a mutant IDH1 vaccine in newly diagnosed glioma. Sample time point: week 11, during vaccination. Vaccination comprised doses that each held 300 ug of mutant IDH1 20-mer peptide, plus topical imiquimod. Their recognized antigens are unknown. Assay: immunoSEQ multiplex PCR; the TCRdb copy retains only in-frame clones and omits some. Of around 120,000 clones in the sample, roughly 75% are singletons; the top ten hold around 5.5%. The specimen was PBMCs, collected from a glioma patient whose treatment included an IDH1 peptide vaccine. These receptors were taken from a man aged 35-49 years with glioma.

Comments on this clone: Other DNA variants within this sample encode the same CDR3. The chain combines TRBV9 with TRBJ2-1; D is possibly TRBD2 (6 bases). V was pared by 0 bases and J by 2 bases, with 6 bases between. This CDR3 has 14 residues. Germline V gene lookup returns CDR1 SGDLS and CDR2 YYNGEE. The CDR3 here is CASSVGGTYNEQFF. The CDR3 bases are TGTGCCAGCAGCGTAGGCGGGACCTACAATGAGCAGTTCTTC.

The chain links TRBV11-2 to TRBJ2-3, with TRBD1 matching 8 bases. The CDR3 totals 15 residues. Germline CDR1 is SGHAT and CDR2 is FQNNGV. J was trimmed by 3 bases and V by 3 bases; bases with no gene match: 5. The CDR3 DNA reads TGTGCCAGCAGCTTTCTGGACAGGGCAACAGATACGCAGTATTTT. Amino acids: CASSFLDRATDTQYF.

This clone appeared a few times. The rearrangement links TRBV9 to TRBJ1-1; D is uncertain. V was pared by 3 bases and J by 3 bases, with 15 bases between. This CDR3 has 15 amino acids. Per the germline V gene, CDR1 is SGDLS and CDR2 is YYNGEE. CDR3 residues: CASSARKGYYTEAFF. The CDR3 DNA sequence: TGTGCCAGCAGCGCGCGGAAAGGCTACTACACTGAAGCTTTCTTT.

The chain has TRBV10-3 and TRBJ1-5; D unclear. There are 15 residues in the CDR3. Trimming removed 11 bases from V and 3 bases from J, with 20 bases in between. Per germline, CDR1 ENHRY and CDR2 SYGVKD. CDR3 amino acids: CAAASGRGNNQPQHF. For the CDR3, the DNA is TGTGCCGCCGCGAGCGGGCGCGGGAACAATCAGCCCCAGCATTTT.

The chain joins TRBV11-2 to TRBJ2-2; D might be TRBD1 (6 bases). The germline V and J ends were trimmed by 3 bases and 0 bases, with 17 bases remaining between them. Germline V lookup: CDR1 SGHAT, CDR2 FQNNGV. This CDR3 contains 18 residues. This CDR3 reads CASSFRNRDTTNTGELFF. CDR3 DNA: TGTGCCAGCAGCTTTCGCAACCGGGACACAACGAACACCGGGGAGCTGTTTTTT.

This clone was detected a few times. The CDR3 protein is CSVAPGLATPNEQFF. The CDR3 DNA sequence: TGCAGCGTCGCCCCGGGACTAGCGACGCCCAATGAGCAGTTCTTC. The gene calls are TRBV29-1 and TRBJ2-1; TRBD2 agrees at 10 bases. CDR1 is SQVTM and CDR2 is ANQGSEA in the germline V gene. This CDR3 region has 15 residues. V lost 6 bases, J lost 6 bases, and 11 bases stayed unmatched.

V usage is TRBV4-1 and J usage is TRBJ1-4, with D tentatively TRBD1 (6 bases). With 4 bases removed from V and 0 bases from J, the gap between germline ends came to 18 bases. This CDR3 is built from 18 residues. The V gene's germline CDR1 is MGHRA and CDR2 YSYEKL. In nucleotides, the CDR3 is TGCGCCAGCAGCCCAGCCGGGCGGGGGGCATCAACTAATGAAAAACTGTTTTTT. It yields the protein CASSPAGRGASTNEKLFF.

The chain is built from TRBV5-1 and TRBJ2-3; the match to TRBD2 covers 10 bases. CDR1 and CDR2 from the germline V gene are SGHRS and YFSETQ. V lost 2 bases to trimming and J lost 9 bases; unmatched junction nucleotides: 12. This CDR3 has 16 residues. Here the CDR3 reads CASSLELAGERGTQYF. Written as DNA, the CDR3 is TGCGCCAGCAGCTTAGAGCTAGCGGGAGAAAGAGGAACGCAGTATTTT.

The J gene is TRBJ2-3, the V gene TRBV6-1; 7 bases agree with TRBD1. With V trimmed by 6 bases and J by 4 bases, 7 bases remained unmatched. The CDR3 sequence is 14 residues long. Germline loops: CDR1 MNHNS, CDR2 SASEGT. CDR3 protein: CASSARTGPDTQYF. The CDR3 region has the DNA TGTGCCAGCAGCGCCCGGACAGGCCCAGATACGCAGTATTTT.

The chain joins TRBV7-2 to TRBJ2-5; D gene ambiguous. From germline, CDR1 is SGHTA and CDR2 FQGNSA. The CDR3 is 14 residues long. V was shortened by 0 bases and J by 5 bases, with 10 bases between the two germline ends. The CDR3 sequence is CASSLAGPGETQYF. The CDR3 DNA follows: TGTGCCAGCAGCTTAGCGGGTCCCGGGGAGACCCAGTACTTC.

This clone has just one count. The rearrangement uses TRBV5-4 and TRBJ2-5; maybe TRBD1 (6 bases). V lost 1 base and J lost 2, with 12 bases in between. There are 15 residues in the CDR3. The germline V gene has CDR1 SGHNT and CDR2 YYREEE (reference sequence). DNA of the CDR3: TGTGCCAGCAGCTTGATGAGGGGGAAACAAGAGACCCAGTACTTC. Translating gives CASSLMRGKQETQYF.

V usage is TRBV6-1 and J usage is TRBJ2-5; TRBD2 matches 10 bases. Trimming at V came to 1 base and at J to 7 bases, leaving 9 bases not matched to a gene. CDR1 MNHNS and CDR2 SASEGT come from the germline V gene. The CDR3 totals 16 residues. The CDR3 DNA sequence: TGTGCCAGCAGTGAAGGAAGCGGGGGGGCAGTACTGACCCAGTACTTC. Protein: CASSEGSGGAVLTQYF.

The count of this clone is one. V and J are TRBV4-2 and TRBJ2-5, with D unresolved. With the DNA end fitting TRBJ2-7 better, the J assignment may be wrong. CDR1 LGHNA and CDR2 YNFKEQ come from the germline V gene. The CDR3 totals 15 residues. This CDR3 is CASSQAPRANYEQYF. CDR3 DNA sequence: TGTGCCAGCAGCCAGGCCCCCCGCGCCAACTACGAGCAGTACTTC.

The V call is TRBV19, the J call TRBJ2-4; 9 bases are a match to TRBD2. V gave up 4 bases and J gave up 0 bases; unmatched junction bases: 10. The CDR3 is 18 amino acids. CDR1 and CDR2 from the germline V gene are LNHDA and SQIVND (reference sequence). CDR3 DNA: TGTGCCAGTAGTAAAGTACGCGGGAGGGCCTTAGCCAAAAACATTCAGTACTTC. Amino acids: CASSKVRGRALAKNIQYF.

The V and J genes are TRBV7-9 and TRBJ2-3; TRBD2 matches 10 bases. CDR1 and CDR2 (germline): SEHNR, FQNEAQ (reference sequence). The V gene end was trimmed by 1 base and the J gene end by 2 bases; junction bases not matched to a gene: 3. The CDR3 is 16 residues long. The CDR3 DNA is TGTGCCAGCAGCTTAGGGCTAGCGGGGGACACAGATACGCAGTATTTT. Its translation is CASSLGLAGDTDTQYF. The full variable domain, with the rest looked up from reference TRBV7-9 and TRBJ2-3, is DTGVSQNPRHKITKRGQNVTFRCDPISEHNRLYWYRQTLGQGPEFLTYFQNEAQLEKSRLLSDRFSAERPKGSFSTLEIQRTEQGDSAMYLCASSLGLAGDTDTQYFGPGTRLTVL.

The rearrangement links TRBV30 to TRBJ2-7; D remains ambiguous. Germline CDR1 is GTSNPN and CDR2 is SVGIG (reference sequence). This CDR3 comprises 13 residues. The germline V and J ends were trimmed by 4 bases and 0 bases, with 10 bases remaining between them. The CDR3 region has the DNA TGTGCCTGGAACGGCATTCACTCCTACGAGCAGTACTTC. Translated, it gives CAWNGIHSYEQYF.

V usage is TRBV5-5 and J usage is TRBJ2-5; 12 positions match TRBD2. The tail of the sequence fits TRBJ2-7 better, so the J call may be wrong. Germline V gives CDR1 SGHKS, CDR2 YYEKEE (reference sequence). This CDR3 is 15 amino acids long. In DNA form, the CDR3 reads TGTGCCAGCAGCCCCCGACTAGCGGGAGAAGACGAGCAGTACTTC. Its translation is CASSPRLAGEDEQYF.

The chain carries TRBV7-8 and TRBJ2-3; the D is unclear. The CDR3 runs to 12 residues. Germline V gene lookup returns CDR1 SGHVS and CDR2 FQNEAQ. The V gene lost 7 bases and the J gene lost 2 bases, with 7 bases spanning the gap. Here the CDR3 DNA reads TGTGCCAGCAAAGGGTTCACAGATACGCAGTATTTT. Encoded protein: CASKGFTDTQYF.

The chain is built from TRBV5-4 and TRBJ2-5; D unresolved. The CDR3 has 12 residues. Germline V gene lookup returns CDR1 SGHNT and CDR2 YYREEE (reference sequence). V lost 5 bases, J lost 10 bases, and 15 bases lay in between. The DNA of the CDR3 is TGTGCCAGCAGTCAGGACCCTAGTTTCCAGTACTTC. It encodes CASSQDPSFQYF.

This sequence joins TRBV28 and TRBJ1-5; TRBD1 matches at 10 bases. This CDR3 is built from 16 residues. Germline CDR1 MDHEN, CDR2 SYDVKM. V lost 3 bases, J lost 2 bases, and 4 bases stayed unmatched. CDR3 DNA: TGTGCCAGCAGTTTGAGACAGGGGGCTGGCAATCAGCCCCAGCATTTT. It translates to CASSLRQGAGNQPQHF.

The CDR3 sequence: CASSQLAGGSEQYF. CDR3 DNA: TGTGCCAGCAGTCAACTAGCGGGAGGTAGCGAGCAGTACTTC. V gene TRBV28 combines with J gene TRBJ2-7; 12 bases are a match to TRBD2. From germline, CDR1 is MDHEN and CDR2 SYDVKM. J gave up 6 bases and V 5 bases, and 5 bases lay outside the gene matches. This CDR3 is built from 14 residues. The complete variable domain, with remaining parts taken from reference TRBV28 and TRBJ2-7, reads DVKVTQSSRYLVKRTGEKVFLECVQDMDHENMFWYRQDPGLGLRLIYFSYDVKMKEKGDIPEGYSVSREKKERFSLILESASTNQTSMYLCASSQLAGGSEQYFGPGTRLTVT.

The chain links TRBV11-2 to TRBJ2-4; 9 bases line up with TRBD1. This CDR3 is 16 amino acids long. The trim removed 1 base at V and 7 bases at J, leaving 8 bases unmatched. CDR1 and CDR2 from the germline V gene are SGHAT and FQNNGV. This CDR3 reads CASSLVTGTGSNIQYF. CDR3 bases: TGTGCCAGCAGCTTAGTAACCGGGACAGGGAGTAACATTCAGTACTTC.

This clone was picked up a small number of times. The V and J genes are TRBV2 and TRBJ2-6; D is unclear. Trimming removed 6 bases at V and 0 bases at J, with 6 bases between. Germline CDR1 is SNHLY and CDR2 is FYNNEI. CDR3 length: 14 residues. The CDR3 region is CASRLSSGANVLTF. As DNA, the CDR3 is TGTGCCAGCAGATTGTCCTCTGGGGCCAACGTCCTGACTTTC.

CDR3 bases: TGTGCCAGCAGCTTGGACAGGGCAGTACACAATGAGCAGTTCTTC. This gives the protein CASSLDRAVHNEQFF. The rearrangement links TRBV7-3 to TRBJ2-1; 8 nucleotides agree with TRBD1. The junction had 6 bases not matched to a gene; V was cut back by 3 bases and J by 5 bases. The CDR3 extends over 15 amino acids. The germline gives CDR1 SGHTA, CDR2 FQGTGA. Together with reference TRBV7-3 and TRBJ2-1, the CDR3 gives the full variable domain: GAGVSQTPSNKVTEKGKYVELRCDPISGHTALYWYRQSLGQGPEFLIYFQGTGAADDSGLPNDRFFAVRPEGSVSTLKIQRTERGDSAVYLCASSLDRAVHNEQFFGPGTRLTVL.

This chain joins TRBV4-1 and TRBJ2-1; D gene uncertain. The CDR3 loop spans 14 amino acids. The ends were cut back, 0 bases at V and 2 bases at J, with 5 bases in the middle. Germline loops: CDR1 MGHRA, CDR2 YSYEKL. Here the CDR3 DNA reads TGCGCCAGCAGCCAAGATTGGCCCTACAATGAGCAGTTCTTC. It is translated as CASSQDWPYNEQFF.

The chain combines TRBV7-9 with TRBJ1-2; possible D gene TRBD1, 5 bases. CDR1 is SEHNR, CDR2 FQNEAQ, per germline (reference sequence). This CDR3 comprises 15 residues. The ends were cut back, 3 bases at V and 2 bases at J, with 13 bases in the middle. CDR3 nucleotides: TGTGCCAGCAGCTTGGGGTCAGGGTCGAACTATGGCTACACCTTC. It is translated as CASSLGSGSNYGYTF. Using reference TRBV7-9 and TRBJ1-2 for the parts outside the CDR3, the full variable domain is DTGVSQNPRHKITKRGQNVTFRCDPISEHNRLYWYRQTLGQGPEFLTYFQNEAQLEKSRLLSDRFSAERPKGSFSTLEIQRTEQGDSAMYLCASSLGSGSNYGYTFGSGTRLTVV.

In this sample, this clone turned up a few times. The chain employs TRBV30 and TRBJ1-4, with TRBD1 as a possible D gene (6 bases). V lost 4 bases to trimming and J lost 3 bases, with 6 bases between them. The CDR3 runs 12 residues. Looked up from germline, CDR1 is GTSNPN and CDR2 is SVGIG (reference sequence). CDR3 residues: CAWTGANEKLFF. In DNA, the CDR3 is TGTGCCTGGACAGGGGCTAATGAAAAACTGTTTTTT.

The V call is TRBV19, the J call TRBJ1-2; D not resolved. This CDR3 is 14 amino acids long. Germline CDR1 reads LNHDA; CDR2 reads SQIVND (reference sequence). V lost 3 bases, J lost 6 bases, and 14 bases lay in between. CDR3: CASSIAGKRDGYTF. The CDR3 coding sequence is TGTGCCAGTAGTATCGCGGGGAAGAGGGATGGCTACACCTTC.